Following are 3 T cell receptor beta chains from one sample sequenced in a study of blood T cells in healthy people across ages. The use of a sample-barcoded 5' primer and a J-beta primer mix characterized a second PCR of 7 to 11 cycles. TCRdb fed the 5' RACE reads into MiXCR, producing one record per CDR3 protein. This repertoire shows hundreds of thousands of distinct CDR3 sequences, around 50% found once; its top ten account for about 13%. Sequencing input: blood. Receptors originate from a woman of 80 years or more in good health.

This clonotype turned up a few times. The CDR3 DNA reads TGTGCCAGCAGCCAGACTAGCGGGAGAAACACCGGGGAGCTGTTTTTT. Translation gives CASSQTSGRNTGELFF. This rearrangement joins TRBV3-1 to TRBJ2-2; 12 bases match TRBD2. With 3 bases clipped from V and 2 bases from J, the junction kept 1 base outside the gene matches. Per germline, CDR1 LGHDT and CDR2 YNNKEL (reference sequence). This CDR3 is 16 amino acids long.

The rearrangement links TRBV10-3 to TRBJ2-3; D might be TRBD1 or TRBD2, each matching 5 bases. From germline, CDR1 is ENHRY and CDR2 SYGVKD. This CDR3 is 15 amino acids long. V lost 6 bases to trimming and J lost 0 bases, with 13 bases between them. The CDR3 spells CAIRTGTSSTDTQYF. DNA of the CDR3: TGTGCCATCAGAACCGGGACGTCTAGCACAGATACGCAGTATTTT.

CDR3 DNA sequence: TGTGCCAGCAGCTTAGGACTAGGGTCCACAGATACGCAGTATTTT. Protein: CASSLGLGSTDTQYF. V and J are TRBV7-7 and TRBJ2-3, with D perhaps matching TRBD2 (6 bases). The germline CDR1 and CDR2 sequences are SSHAT and FNYEAQ (reference sequence). The V gene lost 1 base and the J gene lost 2 bases, with 10 bases spanning the gap. The CDR3 contains 15 residues.